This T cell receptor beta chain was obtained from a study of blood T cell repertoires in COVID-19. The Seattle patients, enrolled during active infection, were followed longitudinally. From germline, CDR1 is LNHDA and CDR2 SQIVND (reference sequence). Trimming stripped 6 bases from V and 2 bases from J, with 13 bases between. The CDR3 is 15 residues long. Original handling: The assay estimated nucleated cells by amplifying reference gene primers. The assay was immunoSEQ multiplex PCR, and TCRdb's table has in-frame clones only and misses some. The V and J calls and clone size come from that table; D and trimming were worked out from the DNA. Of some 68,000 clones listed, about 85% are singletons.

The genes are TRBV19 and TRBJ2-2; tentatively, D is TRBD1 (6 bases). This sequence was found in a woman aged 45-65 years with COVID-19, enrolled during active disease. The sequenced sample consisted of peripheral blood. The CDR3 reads CASRARQVNTGELFF. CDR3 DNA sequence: TGTGCCAGTAGGGCCCGACAGGTTAACACCGGGGAGCTGTTTTTT.